Sequencing of this T cell receptor (beta chain) was carried out in a study of spatial heterogeneity in lung cancer (dated by TCRdb to between 2017 and 2020). About the study as a whole: More beta-chain than alpha-chain transcripts were consistently detected, likely reflecting higher beta-chain transcript abundance. In the raw uncorrected reads, each unique combination of TCR and UMI appeared more than ten times on average. In non-small cell lung cancer, the study made a quantitative comparison of TCR alpha and beta repertoires among multiple tumor regions, matched nontumor lung and blood. The study linked features of the TCR repertoire to counts of nonsynonymous mutations, which were determined by whole-exome sequencing of tumor tissue. At surgery, roughly 220 tumor regions, roughly 62 matched nontumor lung samples and a few dozen PBMC samples were TCR-sequenced for both alpha and beta chains. What the study reported, not specific to this receptor: Ubiquitous expanded tumor TCRs were found in blood more often at tumor resection than at routine follow-up. Confirming at a functional level the hypothesis that regional TCRs recognize regional mutations was considered to require additional single-cell paired TCR alpha and beta sequencing.

Between the V and J ends, shortened by 0 bases and 4 bases respectively, the junction contains 4 bases. The germline V gene (reference sequence) specifies LGHDT as CDR1 and YNNKEL as CDR2. The CDR3 contains 13 residues, cysteine and phenylalanine counted. The retained sequence is limited to the CDR3, 39 bases, with the frame set at the first base. Library construction relied on 5' RACE. Sequenced on a NextSeq 500. The TCR library protocol attached a unique molecular identifier to each TCR cDNA molecule to allow correction of PCR and sequencing errors. Concerning the study's data processing: TCR identification, UMI-based error correction and CDR3 extraction were all carried out with Decombinator tools. TCRs above a frequency of 2 per 1,000, corresponding to the top 1% of the tumor frequency distribution, were defined as expanded. Renyi diversity was computed with the R vegan package after each repertoire had been subsampled 100 times to 5,000 TCRs. CDR3 similarity networks were built from amino acid triplet string-kernel similarity, connecting CDR3s with pairwise similarity above 0.82. Clones were called with MiXCR by TCRdb after fastp trimmed the public reads at Q25, and only in-frame beta chains were retained. Here each entry gathers all rows of one CDR3 protein and keeps the most common genes and DNA. The V and J calls follow TCRdb's processing rather than the paper's. Across this sample there are 40,000 to 50,000 distinct CDR3 sequences, with around 15% seen only once. About 60% of the sample is taken by the ten largest.

Explained via the paper, the time point label denotes: sample taken at primary tumor resection. TCR sequencing used whole RNA extracted from tumor and nontumor lung tissue, or from cryopreserved PBMC samples, without cell sorting. Samples were obtained from over 70 patients with early-stage, untreated non-small cell lung cancer from the lung TRACERx cohort. Only patients with enough RNA available from two or more tumor regions were chosen for TCR sequencing. This clonotype was counted between two and nine times. Its cognate antigen has yet to be identified. Base-call qualities are not available, and no considerably larger clone is one nucleotide away.

The receptor's source is a male donor with early-stage non-small cell lung cancer. The starting material was PBMCs, obtained at surgery. The sequence is built from TRBV3-1 and TRBJ2-1; the D gene lacks a confident call. The CDR3 region: CASSQDWYNEQFF. The DNA sequence reads TGTGCCAGCAGCCAAGACTGGTACAATGAGCAGTTCTTC.